The entry below describes one TCR beta chain. Its specificity is unknown. This entry belongs to a study of pediatric ulcerative colitis. Findings of the study overall: Blood samples from a couple of patients yielded substantially fewer templates and were excluded from blood-rectal overlap analysis. Blood-rectal clonal overlap within each person was significantly higher in ulcerative colitis patients than controls.

CDR1 and CDR2 (germline): SGHNT, YENEEA. The CDR3 contains 13 residues. With 5 bases removed from V and 8 bases from J, the gap between germline ends came to 13 bases. This was a survey-level run. Profiling relied on immunoSEQ multiplex PCR, and the TCRdb table lists in-frame clones only, not all of them. The sample carries roughly 64,000 clones, less than 90% recorded once. The sample consisted of blood. This TCR came from a boy younger than 18 with severe ulcerative colitis. The V gene is TRBV11-3, the J gene TRBJ2-1; D not resolved. CDR3: CASSPPRTHEQFF. CDR3 bases: TGTGCCAGCAGCCCCCCCCGGACCCATGAGCAGTTCTTC.